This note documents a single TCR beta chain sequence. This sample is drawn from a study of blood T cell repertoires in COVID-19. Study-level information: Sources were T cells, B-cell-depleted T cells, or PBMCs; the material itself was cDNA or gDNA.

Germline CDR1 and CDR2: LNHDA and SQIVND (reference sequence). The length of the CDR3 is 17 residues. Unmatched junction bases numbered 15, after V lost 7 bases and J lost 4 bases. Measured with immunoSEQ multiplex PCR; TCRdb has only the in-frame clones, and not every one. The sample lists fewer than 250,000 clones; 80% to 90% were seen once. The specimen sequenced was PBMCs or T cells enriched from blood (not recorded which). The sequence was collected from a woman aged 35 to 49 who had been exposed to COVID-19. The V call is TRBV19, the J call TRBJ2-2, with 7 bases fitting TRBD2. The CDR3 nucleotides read TGTGCCAGTAACGACCTGAGGTGGGGGGGTGGCACCGGGGAGCTGTTTTTT. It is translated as CASNDLRWGGGTGELFF.